The source of this T cell receptor (beta chain) is a study of a mutant IDH1 vaccine in newly diagnosed glioma. Time point specified: week 47, end of study. What each vaccine dose contained was 300 ug of mutant IDH1 20-mer peptide, accompanied by topical imiquimod. Points on this clone: Its antigen is unidentified.

This CDR3 has 19 amino acids. The V gene's germline CDR1 is SGDLS and CDR2 YYNGEE. V was clipped by 2 bases and J by 2 bases; unmatched bases: 13. Here immunoSEQ multiplex PCR was the method, and the copy in TCRdb shows in-frame clones only, minus some. This table has about 94,000 clones, roughly nine tenths appearing once. This specimen was PBMCs, taken from a glioma patient whose treatment included an IDH1 peptide vaccine. This chain uses TRBV9 with TRBJ2-3, with 11 bases that match TRBD2. This clonotype was obtained from a woman aged 50 to 60 with glioma. This CDR3 reads CASSVSVIGTSGPTDTQYF. The CDR3 bases are TGTGCCAGCAGCGTCTCTGTCATTGGGACTAGCGGACCCACAGATACGCAGTATTTT.